The T cell receptor (beta chain) under discussion was sequenced for a study of shared clonotypes between healthy human individuals. Notes on the study in general: The sharing of about 5% of naive CD4 clonotypes was seen across a handful of donors. The authors expected sequencing depth to affect clonotype sharing among donors. Rarefaction showed that sequencing of sorted subsets was incomplete (despite large depth).

From germline, CDR1 is SGHNT and CDR2 YYREEE (reference sequence). Unmatched junction bases numbered 13, after V lost 4 bases and J lost 10 bases. The CDR3 spans 14 residues. The table lists this clone with a count of one. Its antigen is currently unknown. Here immunoSEQ multiplex PCR was the method, and the copy in TCRdb shows in-frame clones only, minus some. The sample records 1.6 million or so clones, 97% to 99% being singletons. Input material: naive CD4+ T cells sorted from blood. Subset here: CD45RA+ positively selected. This TCR came from a young man in good health. This chain joins TRBV5-4 and TRBJ1-1; 7 bases agree with TRBD1. This CDR3 reads CASSTPRTGRGAFF. The CDR3, as DNA: TGTGCCAGCAGCACTCCGAGGACAGGACGGGGAGCTTTCTTT. The full variable domain, completed using reference TRBV5-4 and TRBJ1-1, is ETGVTQSPTHLIKTRGQQVTLRCSSQSGHNTVSWYQQALGQGPQFIFQYYREEENGRGNFPPRFSGLQFPNYSSELNVNALELDDSALYLCASSTPRTGRGAFFGQGTRLTVV.